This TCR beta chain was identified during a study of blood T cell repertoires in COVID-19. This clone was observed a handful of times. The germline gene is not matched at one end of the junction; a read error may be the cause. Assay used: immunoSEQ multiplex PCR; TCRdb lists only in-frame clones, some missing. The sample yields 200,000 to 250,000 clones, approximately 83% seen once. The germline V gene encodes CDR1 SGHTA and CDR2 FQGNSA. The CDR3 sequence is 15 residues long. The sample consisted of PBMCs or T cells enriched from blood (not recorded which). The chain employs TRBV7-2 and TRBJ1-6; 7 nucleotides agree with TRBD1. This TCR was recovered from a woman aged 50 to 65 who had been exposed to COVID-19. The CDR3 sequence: CASTEGAPYNSPLHF. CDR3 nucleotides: TGTGCCAGCACGGAGGGGGCCCCCTACAATTCACCCCTCCACTTT.